The 29 T cell receptor beta chains below were found in one sample sequenced in a study of human T cells and chemical hapten exposure. This sample's time point: patch test 3, about 24 weeks after DPC sensitization. Indicated treatment: therapeutic diphenylcyclopropenone sensitization with weekly scalp DPC. It was from unfractionated whole blood that total RNA was extracted. Using its own MiXCR run on the RACE reads, TCRdb lists one record per CDR3 protein. The sample shows 38,000 or so distinct CDR3 sequences, more than 8% of them seen only once. The sequenced sample was whole blood, obtained in connection with sensitization to the hapten diphenylcyclopropenone (DPC). The source is a man aged 50-60 years with alopecia areata. Some clones in this sample may be carry-over from other donors' samples.

The chain joins TRBV29-1 to TRBJ2-1; D remains ambiguous. The CDR3 covers 9 residues. V was shortened by 8 bases and J by 7 bases, with 6 bases between the two germline ends. Germline loops: CDR1 SQVTM, CDR2 ANQGSEA. CDR3 residues: CSFTNEQFF. The CDR3 DNA is TGCAGCTTTACAAATGAGCAGTTCTTC.

This clonotype was counted ten times or more. V is TRBV12-3 or TRBV12-4 and J is TRBJ2-4; either TRBD1 or TRBD2 may fit D (6 bases each). CDR3 length equals 16 residues. Trimming took off 6 bases at V and 0 bases at J, with 15 bases between the two ends. The CDR3 sequence: CASRPGGGLAKNIQYF. The CDR3 bases are TGTGCCAGCAGACCCGGGGGCGGGCTAGCCAAAAACATTCAGTACTTC.

The chain recombines TRBV4-3 with TRBJ2-1; the match to TRBD1 covers 8 bases. V lost 4 bases and J lost 0; bases outside the gene matches: 2. Germline V CDR1 and CDR2: LGHNA, YSLEER. The CDR3 runs to 15 residues. The CDR3 bases are TGCGCCAGCAGCCCAGGGACAGGCTCCTACAATGAGCAGTTCTTC. Amino acids: CASSPGTGSYNEQFF.

This clonotype was seen a handful of times. This chain links TRBV28 with TRBJ1-5; D gene ambiguous. Germline CDR1 and CDR2: MDHEN and SYDVKM. V was clipped by 6 bases and J by 2 bases, with 11 bases between them. The CDR3 extends over 14 amino acids. The CDR3 coding sequence is TGTGCCAGCAGGGGTCTTTCGGGCAATCAGCCCCAGCATTTT. Amino acid sequence: CASRGLSGNQPQHF.

This clonotype was detected only a few times. This rearrangement joins TRBV12-3 or TRBV12-4 to TRBJ2-3, with a possible D match to TRBD2 (5 bases). The CDR3 runs 15 residues. The germline V and J ends were trimmed by 5 bases and 2 bases, with 14 bases remaining between them. Here the CDR3 reads CASSPDRDFTDTQYF. For the CDR3, the DNA is TGTGCCAGCAGTCCCGACCGGGATTTCACAGATACGCAGTATTTT.

Many counts were recorded for this clonotype. This chain joins TRBV6-2 or TRBV6-3 and TRBJ2-7; a weak D match, TRBD1 (5 bases). The CDR3 has 11 amino acids. The germline CDR1 and CDR2 sequences are MNHEY and SVGEGT. Trimming took 7 bases from V and 2 from J, leaving 6 bases between them. The CDR3 spells CASTRAYEQYF. CDR3 nucleotides: TGTGCCAGCACCAGGGCCTACGAGCAGTACTTC.

This clonotype was seen at least ten times. The CDR3 DNA reads TGTGCCAGCACCATGGGGTCCCTGAATTCACCCCTCCACTTT. It translates to CASTMGSLNSPLHF. The genes are TRBV7-3 and TRBJ1-6, with no clear D. Trimming pared 7 bases from V and 7 bases from J, leaving 14 bases between. This CDR3 has 14 amino acids. The germline V gene has CDR1 SGHTA and CDR2 FQGTGA. Supplemented by reference TRBV7-3 and TRBJ1-6, the full variable domain reads GAGVSQTPSNKVTEKGKYVELRCDPISGHTALYWYRQSLGQGPEFLIYFQGTGAADDSGLPNDRFFAVRPEGSVSTLKIQRTERGDSAVYLCASTMGSLNSPLHFGNGTRLTVT.

There are a few counts of this clonotype. DNA of the CDR3: TGCAGCGTTGATTTGACGGGGTCAGATACGCAGTATTTT. Its translation is CSVDLTGSDTQYF. The chain carries TRBV29-1 and TRBJ2-3; D is perhaps TRBD2 (5 bases). The CDR3 contains 13 residues. Per the germline V gene, CDR1 is SQVTM and CDR2 is ANQGSEA. V was clipped by 3 bases and J by 4 bases, with 11 bases between them.

A few counts support this clonotype. The J gene is TRBJ1-4, the V gene TRBV25-1, with no clear D. Trimming took 1 base from V and 8 from J, leaving 11 bases between them. The CDR3 loop spans 14 amino acids. The germline CDR1 and CDR2 sequences are MGHDK and SYGVNS. In nucleotides, the CDR3 is TGTGCCAGCAGTGAATCTCTTGGAGGGGAAAAACTGTTTTTT. Translated: CASSESLGGEKLFF.

V and J are TRBV10-1 and TRBJ2-7; TRBD1 aligns across 7 bases. The CDR3 totals 11 residues. Germline V gene sequence: CDR1 WNHNN, CDR2 SYGVQD (reference sequence). The J segment lost 5 bases and the V segment lost 10 bases, leaving 5 bases of the junction unmatched. Here the CDR3 DNA reads TGCGCCACCAGAACAGGGGACGAGCAGTACTTC. Protein product: CATRTGDEQYF.

The rearrangement links TRBV29-1 to TRBJ2-4; 11 bases fit TRBD2. V lost 3 bases to trimming and J lost 6 bases; unmatched junction nucleotides: 7. The CDR3 spans 15 residues. CDR1 and CDR2 from the germline V gene are SQVTM and ANQGSEA. For the CDR3, the DNA is TGCAGCGTTGACCTCGGGACTAGCGGCAGAAACATTCAGTACTTC. Translating it yields CSVDLGTSGRNIQYF.

The V and J genes are TRBV6-6 and TRBJ2-7, with 11 bases aligning to TRBD2. This CDR3 spans 17 amino acids. From germline, CDR1 is MNHNY and CDR2 SVGAGI (reference sequence). The J segment lost 2 bases and the V segment lost 0 bases, leaving 6 bases of the junction unmatched. CDR3 sequence: CASSYSLTSGRTYEQYF. The DNA of the CDR3 is TGTGCCAGCAGTTACTCCCTTACTAGCGGGAGAACCTACGAGCAGTACTTC.

Remarks on this clonotype: An end of the junction differs from the germline gene, which may be a read error. This sequence joins TRBV28 and TRBJ1-6, with a tentative D call TRBD1 (6 bases). The CDR3 is made up of 10 amino acids. Germline loops: CDR1 MDHEN, CDR2 SYDVKM. CDR3 DNA sequence: TGTGCCAGCGGGGGCACACCCCTCCATTTT. Translation: CASGGTPLHF. The variable domain in full, completed from reference TRBV28 and TRBJ1-6, reads DVKVTQSSRYLVKRTGEKVFLECVQDMDHENMFWYRQDPGLGLRLIYFSYDVKMKEKGDIPEGYSVSREKKERFSLILESASTNQTSMYLCASGGTPLHFGNGTRLTVT.

This clonotype was recorded many times. This chain connects TRBV30 to TRBJ2-7; 7 nucleotides agree with TRBD1. The CDR3 runs 16 residues. Germline CDR1 reads GTSNPN; CDR2 reads SVGIG (reference sequence). V shed 2 bases and J 3 bases; nucleotides not matched to a gene: 13. The CDR3 region is CAWSSYLIGTDYEQYF. In DNA form, the CDR3 reads TGTGCCTGGAGTTCCTACCTTATAGGGACAGACTACGAGCAGTACTTC.

This chain joins TRBV29-1 and TRBJ2-1, with 8 bases fitting TRBD1. This CDR3 has 14 residues. Germline CDR1 and CDR2: SQVTM and ANQGSEA. Trimming removed 6 bases from V and 8 bases from J; junction bases left unmatched: 12. CDR3 sequence reads: CSVWTPGQGDEQFF. The CDR3 region has the DNA TGCAGCGTATGGACTCCCGGACAGGGCGATGAGCAGTTCTTC.

The sample holds many counts of this clonotype. This chain joins TRBV29-1 and TRBJ1-2; D not certain. The V gene's germline CDR1 is SQVTM and CDR2 ANQGSEA. Trimming shortened V by 6 bases and J by 6 bases, and 20 bases separated the two germline ends. The CDR3 is made up of 14 amino acids. The CDR3 protein is CSVDPGEGSNGYTF. Here the CDR3 DNA reads TGCAGCGTGGACCCCGGAGAGGGTTCAAATGGCTACACCTTC.

The V gene is TRBV30, the J gene TRBJ2-1, with 7 bases that match TRBD1. Germline CDR1 GTSNPN, CDR2 SVGIG (reference sequence). CDR3 length: 13 residues. The trim removed 4 bases at V and 2 bases at J, leaving 2 bases unmatched. The CDR3 sequence is CAWKQGPYNEQFF. DNA of the CDR3: TGTGCCTGGAAACAGGGGCCCTACAATGAGCAGTTCTTC.

There are many counts of this clonotype. The chain recombines TRBV5-6 with TRBJ1-1, with unresolved D. The CDR3 has 11 amino acids. Trimming left V 0 bases short and J 11 bases short, with 8 bases between. The V gene's germline CDR1 is SGHDT and CDR2 YYEEEE. The CDR3 DNA reads TGTGCCAGCAGCTTGGGGCCGGAGGCTTTCTTT. Its translation: CASSLGPEAFF.

The chain recombines TRBV20-1 with TRBJ2-7, with 7 bases fitting TRBD1. The CDR3 runs 15 residues. V lost 0 bases and J lost 2; bases outside the gene matches: 7. CDR1 and CDR2 from the germline V gene are DFQATT and SNEGSKA (reference sequence). The CDR3 here is CSARDSRTGTYEQYF. CDR3 in DNA: TGCAGTGCTAGAGATAGCCGGACAGGAACCTACGAGCAGTACTTC.

Many counts were recorded for this clonotype. The chain has TRBV10-1 and TRBJ2-4, with D perhaps TRBD2 (6 bases). CDR1 and CDR2 (germline): WNHNN, SYGVQD (reference sequence). The CDR3 runs 13 residues. Trimming stripped 2 bases from V and 7 bases from J, with 9 bases between. The chain's CDR3 is CASSEAGRNIQYF. CDR3 nucleotides: TGCGCCAGCAGTGAGGCAGGGAGGAACATTCAGTACTTC.

This clonotype was found a few times. The chain is built from TRBV4-3 and TRBJ2-1, with unresolved D. Germline V lookup: CDR1 LGHNA, CDR2 YSLEER. The CDR3 runs 16 residues. V was shortened by 0 bases and J by 0 bases, with 9 bases between the two germline ends. CDR3 sequence reads: CASSQDTTSSYNEQFF. The DNA for the CDR3 is TGCGCCAGCAGCCAAGATACTACGAGCTCCTACAATGAGCAGTTCTTC.

J is TRBJ2-6 and V is TRBV29-1; no clear D. Trimming shortened V by 8 bases and J by 0 bases, and 8 bases separated the two germline ends. The length of the CDR3 is 13 residues. Germline V CDR1 and CDR2: SQVTM, ANQGSEA. CDR3 residues: CSSLDSGANVLTF. Written as DNA, the CDR3 is TGCAGCTCGCTAGACTCTGGGGCCAACGTCCTGACTTTC.

V gene TRBV28 combines with J gene TRBJ1-2; a weak D match, TRBD1 (5 bases). The V and J ends lost 6 bases and 6 bases respectively, with 20 bases between them. This CDR3 comprises 15 residues. CDR1 and CDR2 from the germline V gene are MDHEN and SYDVKM. CDR3 coding DNA: TGTGCCAGCAGCCTAAGGTCCCAGGGATCCAATGGCTACACCTTC. Protein product: CASSLRSQGSNGYTF.

This clonotype has only one observation. A read error may explain this, as a much larger clone is one base away. The rearrangement links TRBV6-5 to TRBJ1-4; D is possibly TRBD1 (5 bases). The germline gives CDR1 MNHEY, CDR2 SVGAGI. The CDR3 sequence is 17 residues long. The DNA for the CDR3 is TGTGCCTGCAGTTACTACCCCGCTGGACACAACAGTGAAAAACTGTTTTTT. It is translated as CACSYYPAGHNSEKLFF.

This clonotype was counted at least ten times. This chain joins TRBV20-1 and TRBJ1-5; no firm D call. The CDR3 loop spans 14 amino acids. Germline lookup yields CDR1 DFQATT and CDR2 SNEGSKA (reference sequence). The V end was cut by 0 bases, the J end by 4 bases, with 10 bases between. CDR3 loop: CSARETPENQPQHF. For the CDR3, the DNA is TGCAGTGCTAGAGAAACCCCGGAGAATCAGCCCCAGCATTTT.

The genes are TRBV12-3 or TRBV12-4 and TRBJ2-5, with D uncertain. Deletions cut 3 bases from V and 3 bases from J, with 8 bases between. The CDR3 runs 13 residues. The DNA of the CDR3 is TGTGCCAGCAGTTTTTCCCTGGAAGAGACCCAGTACTTC. This translates into CASSFSLEETQYF.

The table lists this clonotype with many counts. The chain has TRBV6-2 or TRBV6-3 and TRBJ2-1; D gene unclear. Trimming took off 2 bases at V and 9 bases at J, with 8 bases between the two ends. Germline V gene data show CDR1 as MNHEY and CDR2 as SVGEGT. This CDR3 is 12 amino acids long. CDR3 region: CASSYEIGEQFF. As DNA, the CDR3 is TGTGCCAGCAGTTACGAAATCGGTGAGCAGTTCTTC.

The table lists this clonotype with a few counts. The chain couples TRBV7-2 to TRBJ2-2; TRBD1 is a possible D gene (5 bases). Germline CDR1 reads SGHTA; CDR2 reads FQGNSA. The germline V and J ends were trimmed by 6 bases and 1 base, with 9 bases remaining between them. This CDR3 spans 14 amino acids. CDR3 residues: CASRGTGNTGELFF. CDR3 coding DNA: TGTGCCAGCAGGGGTACAGGGAACACCGGGGAGCTGTTTTTT.

This clonotype was observed many times. This chain connects TRBV18 to TRBJ1-1; 7 nucleotides agree with TRBD1. J lost 1 base, V lost 1 base, and 3 bases had no gene match. Per the germline V gene, CDR1 is KGHSH and CDR2 is LQKENI. This CDR3 comprises 15 residues. Written as DNA, the CDR3 is TGTGCCAGCTCACCACGGAACAGGGGGAACACTGAAGCTTTCTTT. It specifies CASSPRNRGNTEAFF.